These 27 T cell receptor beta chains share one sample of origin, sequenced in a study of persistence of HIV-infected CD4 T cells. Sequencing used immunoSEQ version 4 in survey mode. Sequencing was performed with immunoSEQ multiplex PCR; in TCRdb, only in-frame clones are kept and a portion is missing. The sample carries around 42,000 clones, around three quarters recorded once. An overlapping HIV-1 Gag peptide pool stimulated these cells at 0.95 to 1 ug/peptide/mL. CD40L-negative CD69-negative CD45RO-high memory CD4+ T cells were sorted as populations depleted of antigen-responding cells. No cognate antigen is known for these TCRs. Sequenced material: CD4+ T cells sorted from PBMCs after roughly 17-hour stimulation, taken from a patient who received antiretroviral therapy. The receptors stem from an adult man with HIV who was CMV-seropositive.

CDR3 sequence (DNA): TGTGCCAGCAGCCCGACAGGGGGGAGCCTCCACTTT. Translating gives CASSPTGGSLHF. The genes are TRBV6-6 and TRBJ1-6, with TRBD1 matching over 9 bases. CDR1 and CDR2 from the germline V gene are MNHNY and SVGAGI (reference sequence). This CDR3 has 12 amino acids. Germline trimming cut 6 bases from V and 15 bases from J; bases unmatched to any gene: 6.

The CDR3 sequence: CSAQETANYGYTF. The CDR3 DNA follows: TGCAGCGCTCAGGAGACAGCGAACTATGGCTACACCTTC. The gene calls are TRBV29-1 and TRBJ1-2; TRBD1 might be the D (5 bases). From germline, CDR1 is SQVTM and CDR2 ANQGSEA. V lost 7 bases and J lost 2, with 14 bases in between. The CDR3 contains 13 residues. The complete variable domain, with remaining parts taken from reference TRBV29-1 and TRBJ1-2, reads SAVISQKPSRDICQRGTSLTIQCQVDSQVTMMFWYRQQPGQSLTLIATANQGSEATYESGFVIDKFPISRPNLTFSTLTVSNMSPEDSSIYLCSAQETANYGYTFGSGTRLTVV.

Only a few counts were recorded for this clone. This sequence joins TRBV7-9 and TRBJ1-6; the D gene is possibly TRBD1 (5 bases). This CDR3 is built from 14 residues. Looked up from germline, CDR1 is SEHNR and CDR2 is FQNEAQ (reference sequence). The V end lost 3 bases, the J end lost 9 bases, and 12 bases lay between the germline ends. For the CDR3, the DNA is TGTGCCAGCAGCTTTAGCCAGGGAAGTTCACCCCTCCACTTT. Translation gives CASSFSQGSSPLHF.

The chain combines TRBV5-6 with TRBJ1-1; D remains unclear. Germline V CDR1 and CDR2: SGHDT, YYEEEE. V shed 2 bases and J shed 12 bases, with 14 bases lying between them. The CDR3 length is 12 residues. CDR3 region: CASSFGWQTPFF. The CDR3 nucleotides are TGTGCCAGCAGCTTTGGTTGGCAGACACCTTTCTTT.

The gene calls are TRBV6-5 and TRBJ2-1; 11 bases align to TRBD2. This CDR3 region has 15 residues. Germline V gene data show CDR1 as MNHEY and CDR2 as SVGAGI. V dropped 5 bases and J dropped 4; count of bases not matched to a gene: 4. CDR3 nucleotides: TGTGCCAGCAGTCCGACTAGCGGGATGTACAATGAGCAGTTCTTC. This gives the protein CASSPTSGMYNEQFF.

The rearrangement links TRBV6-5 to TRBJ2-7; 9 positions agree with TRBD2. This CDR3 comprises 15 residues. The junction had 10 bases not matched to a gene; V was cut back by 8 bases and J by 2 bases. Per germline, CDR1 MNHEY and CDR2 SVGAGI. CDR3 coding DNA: TGTGCCAGCGCGTTACGAGCGGGAGGTCCCTACGAGCAGTACTTC. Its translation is CASALRAGGPYEQYF.

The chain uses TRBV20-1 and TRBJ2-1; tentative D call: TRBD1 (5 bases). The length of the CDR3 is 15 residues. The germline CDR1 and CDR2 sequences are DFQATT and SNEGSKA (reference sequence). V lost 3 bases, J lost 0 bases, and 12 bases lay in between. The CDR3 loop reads CSASRGASSYNEQFF. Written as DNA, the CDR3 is TGCAGTGCTAGTAGGGGCGCTAGCTCCTACAATGAGCAGTTCTTC.

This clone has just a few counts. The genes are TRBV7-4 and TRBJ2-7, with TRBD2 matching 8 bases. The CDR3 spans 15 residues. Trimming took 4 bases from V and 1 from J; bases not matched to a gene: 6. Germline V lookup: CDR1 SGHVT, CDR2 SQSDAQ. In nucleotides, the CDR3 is TGTGCCAGCAGCTCAAACGGGGGGGATTCCTACGAGCAGTACTTC. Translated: CASSSNGGDSYEQYF. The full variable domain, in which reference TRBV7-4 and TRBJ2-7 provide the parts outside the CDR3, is GAGVSQSPRYKVAKRGRDVALRCDSISGHVTLYWYRQTLGQGSEVLTYSQSDAQRDKSGRPSGRFSAERPERSVSTLKIQRTEQGDSAVYLCASSSNGGDSYEQYFGPGTRLTVT.

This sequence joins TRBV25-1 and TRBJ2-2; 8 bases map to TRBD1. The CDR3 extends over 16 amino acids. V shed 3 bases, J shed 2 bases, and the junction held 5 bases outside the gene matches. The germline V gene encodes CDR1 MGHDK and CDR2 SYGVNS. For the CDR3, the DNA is TGTGCCAGCAGTGACCGGGACAGGATCAACACCGGGGAGCTGTTTTTT. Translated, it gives CASSDRDRINTGELFF. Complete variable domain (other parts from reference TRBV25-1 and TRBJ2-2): EADIYQTPRYLVIGTGKKITLECSQTMGHDKMYWYQQDPGMELHLIHYSYGVNSTEKGDLSSESTVSRIRTEHFPLTLESARPSHTSQYLCASSDRDRINTGELFFGEGSRLTVL.

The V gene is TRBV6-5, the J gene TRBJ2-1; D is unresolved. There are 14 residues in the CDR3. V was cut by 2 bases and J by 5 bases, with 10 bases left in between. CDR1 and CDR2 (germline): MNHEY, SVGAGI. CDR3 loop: CASSYTISDNEQFF. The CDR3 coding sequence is TGTGCCAGCAGTTACACCATCAGCGACAATGAGCAGTTCTTC.

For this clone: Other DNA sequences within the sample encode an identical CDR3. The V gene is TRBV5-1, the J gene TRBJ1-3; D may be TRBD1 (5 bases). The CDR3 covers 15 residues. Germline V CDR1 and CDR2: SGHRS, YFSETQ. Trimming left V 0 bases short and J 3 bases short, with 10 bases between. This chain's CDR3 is CASSLDGGSGNTIYF. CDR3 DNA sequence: TGCGCCAGCAGCTTGGATGGGGGGAGTGGAAACACCATATATTTT.

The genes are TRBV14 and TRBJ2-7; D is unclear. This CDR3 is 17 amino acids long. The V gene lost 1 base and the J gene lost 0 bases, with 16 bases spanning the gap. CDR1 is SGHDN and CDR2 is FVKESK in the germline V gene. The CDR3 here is CASSQGLTPPSSYEQYF. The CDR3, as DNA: TGTGCCAGCAGCCAAGGATTAACACCACCGTCCTCCTACGAGCAGTACTTC.

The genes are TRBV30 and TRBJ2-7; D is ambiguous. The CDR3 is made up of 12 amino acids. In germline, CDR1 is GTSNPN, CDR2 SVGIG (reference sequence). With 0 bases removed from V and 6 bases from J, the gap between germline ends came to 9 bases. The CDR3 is CAWSVSTPEQYF. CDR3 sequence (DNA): TGTGCCTGGAGTGTATCTACCCCCGAGCAGTACTTC.

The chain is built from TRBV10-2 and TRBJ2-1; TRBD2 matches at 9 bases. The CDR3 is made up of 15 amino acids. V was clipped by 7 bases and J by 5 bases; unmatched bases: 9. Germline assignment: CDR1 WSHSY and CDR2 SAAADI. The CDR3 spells CASKSGLAGNNEQFF. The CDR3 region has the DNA TGCGCCAGCAAAAGCGGCCTAGCGGGAAACAATGAGCAGTTCTTC.

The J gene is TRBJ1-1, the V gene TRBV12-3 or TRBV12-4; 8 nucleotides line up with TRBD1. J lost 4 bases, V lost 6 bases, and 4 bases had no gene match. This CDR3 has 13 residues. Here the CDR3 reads CASRDRVITEAFF. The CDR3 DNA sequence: TGTGCCAGCAGGGACAGGGTGATCACTGAAGCTTTCTTT.

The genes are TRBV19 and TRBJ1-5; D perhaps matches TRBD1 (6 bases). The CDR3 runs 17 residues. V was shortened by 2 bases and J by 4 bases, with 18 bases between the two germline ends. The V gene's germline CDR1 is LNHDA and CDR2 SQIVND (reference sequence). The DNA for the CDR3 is TGTGCCAGTAGTATAATCGAGGGGGTCCGAGGGAATCAGCCCCAGCATTTT. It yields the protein CASSIIEGVRGNQPQHF.

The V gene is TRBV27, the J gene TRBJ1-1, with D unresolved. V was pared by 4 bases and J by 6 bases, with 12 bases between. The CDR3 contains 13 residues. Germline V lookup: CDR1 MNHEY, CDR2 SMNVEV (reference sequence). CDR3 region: CASSSPTGAEAFF. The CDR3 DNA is TGTGCCAGCAGTTCGCCAACGGGTGCTGAAGCTTTCTTT.

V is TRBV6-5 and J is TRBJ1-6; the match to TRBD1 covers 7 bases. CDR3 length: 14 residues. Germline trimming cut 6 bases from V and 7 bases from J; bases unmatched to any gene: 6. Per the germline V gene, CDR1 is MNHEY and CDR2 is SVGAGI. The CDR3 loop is CASRNRGNNSPLHF. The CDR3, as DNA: TGTGCCAGCAGAAACAGGGGAAACAATTCACCCCTCCACTTT.

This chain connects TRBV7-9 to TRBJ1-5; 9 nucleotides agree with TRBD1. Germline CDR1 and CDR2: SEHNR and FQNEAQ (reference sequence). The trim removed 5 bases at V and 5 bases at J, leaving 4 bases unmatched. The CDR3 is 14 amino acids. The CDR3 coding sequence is TGTGCCAGCAGCGGGGGACAGGGTGATCAGCCCCAGCATTTT. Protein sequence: CASSGGQGDQPQHF.

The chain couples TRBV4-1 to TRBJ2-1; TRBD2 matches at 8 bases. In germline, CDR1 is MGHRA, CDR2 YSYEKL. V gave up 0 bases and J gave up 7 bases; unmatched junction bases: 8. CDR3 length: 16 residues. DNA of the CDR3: TGCGCCAGCAGCCAAGACGCGTTGCGGGGGGAGAATGAGCAGTTCTTC. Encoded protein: CASSQDALRGENEQFF.

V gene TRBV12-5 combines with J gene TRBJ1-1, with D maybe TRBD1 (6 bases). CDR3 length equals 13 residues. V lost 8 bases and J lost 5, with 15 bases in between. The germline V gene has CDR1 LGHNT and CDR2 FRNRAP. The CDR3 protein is CASSPLGGTEAFF. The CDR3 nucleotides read TGTGCTAGTTCTCCTTTAGGGGGGACTGAAGCTTTCTTT.

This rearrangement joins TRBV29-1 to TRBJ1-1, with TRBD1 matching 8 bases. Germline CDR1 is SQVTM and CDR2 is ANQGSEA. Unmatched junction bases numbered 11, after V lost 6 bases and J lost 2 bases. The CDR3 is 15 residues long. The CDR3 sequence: CSVAQQGASNTEAFF. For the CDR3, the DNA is TGCAGCGTGGCCCAGCAGGGGGCGTCAAACACTGAAGCTTTCTTT.

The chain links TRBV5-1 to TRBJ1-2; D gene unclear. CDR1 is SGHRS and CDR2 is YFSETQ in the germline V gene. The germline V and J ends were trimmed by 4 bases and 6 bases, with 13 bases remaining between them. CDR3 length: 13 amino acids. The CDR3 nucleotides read TGCGCCAGCAGCGTCGGGGTTCGGGATGGCTACACCTTC. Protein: CASSVGVRDGYTF.

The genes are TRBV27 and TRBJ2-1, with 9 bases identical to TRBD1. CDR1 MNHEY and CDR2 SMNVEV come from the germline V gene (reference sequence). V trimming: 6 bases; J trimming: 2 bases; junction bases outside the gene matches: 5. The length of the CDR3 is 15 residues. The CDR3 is CASSPGQGPYNEQFF. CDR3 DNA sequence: TGTGCCAGCAGCCCTGGACAGGGGCCCTACAATGAGCAGTTCTTC.

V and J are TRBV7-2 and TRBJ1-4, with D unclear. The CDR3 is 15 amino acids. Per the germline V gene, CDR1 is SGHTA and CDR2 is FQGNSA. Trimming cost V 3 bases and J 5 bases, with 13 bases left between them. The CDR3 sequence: CASSFYGSLNEKLFF. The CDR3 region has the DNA TGTGCCAGCAGCTTTTATGGGAGCTTGAATGAAAAACTGTTTTTT.

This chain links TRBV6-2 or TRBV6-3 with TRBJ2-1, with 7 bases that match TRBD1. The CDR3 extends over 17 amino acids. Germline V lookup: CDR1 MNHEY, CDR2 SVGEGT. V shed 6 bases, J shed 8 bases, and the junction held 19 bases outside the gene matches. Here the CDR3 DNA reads TGTGCCAGCAGCCCGACAGGGTTGGGGGCTCTAAGGCATGAGCAGTTCTTC. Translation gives CASSPTGLGALRHEQFF.

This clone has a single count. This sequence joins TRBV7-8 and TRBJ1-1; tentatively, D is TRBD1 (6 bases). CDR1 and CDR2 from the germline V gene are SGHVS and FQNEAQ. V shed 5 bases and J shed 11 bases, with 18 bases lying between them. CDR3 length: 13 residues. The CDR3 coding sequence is TGTGCCAGCAGCCGAGGGGGATCCAGGGTGGCTTTCTTT. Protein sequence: CASSRGGSRVAFF.